Listed below are T cell receptor beta chains from one sample, sequenced in a study of tumor-infiltrating lymphocytes in primary liver carcinoma. TCRdb processed the multiplex PCR reads anew with MiXCR; each CDR3 protein has one entry. This sample has hundreds of thousands of distinct CDR3 sequences; more than 55% occur once, and the top ten carry 9%. Sequencing was carried out using peripheral blood. The receptors come from a middle-aged man with primary liver carcinoma and hepatitis B virus infection. The CDR3 runs from the conserved cysteine through the conserved F or W. The order of the fields is clone size, J gene, D gene, V gene, CDR3 DNA, CDR3 protein. A D gene is named only where the DNA matches it firmly. Clone size, where shown, is once, few, many, or a class for clones that have expanded.

many	TRBJ2-2	.	TRBV11-1	TGTGCCAGCAGCACAAAGCAGACCGGGGAGCTGTTTTTT	CASSTKQTGELFF
.	TRBJ2-1	TRBD2	TRBV20-1	TGCAGTGCTAGAGCGGGCGGGAGGGCCATGGGTGAGCAGTTCTTC	CSARAGGRAMGEQFF
.	TRBJ2-5	TRBD2	TRBV7-2	TGTGCCAGCAGCCCTCCGGGACTAGCGGGAGGGGAGACCCAGTACTTC	CASSPPGLAGGETQYF
.	TRBJ2-5	.	TRBV5-1	TGCGCCAGCAGCTTGTTGGGGACGGAGACCCAGTACTTC	CASSLLGTETQYF
.	TRBJ2-1	.	TRBV11-2	TGTGCCAGCGGCGGTTCTTGGGGGGGAAGGGGGTATGAGCGGTTCTTC	CASGGSWGGRGYERFF
many	TRBJ2-7	.	TRBV29-1	TGCAGCGTTGAAGGGCAGGAGGGTTACGAGCAGTACTTC	CSVEGQEGYEQYF
.	TRBJ2-7	TRBD2	TRBV6-2/TRBV6-3	TGTGCCAGCAGTTACTTGCGGACTAGCGGGAGAATCCCCGAGCAGTACTTC	CASSYLRTSGRIPEQYF
many	TRBJ2-5	.	TRBV11-2	TGTGCCAGCAGCCTAGGCGGGATGGAGACCCAGTACTTC	CASSLGGMETQYF
.	TRBJ2-1	.	TRBV7-9	TGTGCCAGCAGCTTAGGGCGGGAAAAGATCAATGAGCAGTTCTTC	CASSLGREKINEQFF
.	TRBJ2-7	TRBD1	TRBV6-1	TGTGTCAGCTCCGACGACAGGGGTTATGCCGAGCAGTACTTC	CVSSDDRGYAEQYF
.	TRBJ1-2	.	TRBV30	TGTGCCTGGAGTCGGGGAGCCTATGACTACACCTTC	CAWSRGAYDYTF
once	TRBJ1-1	.	TRBV5-6	TGTGCCGGCAGCCCTTGGGGGGAAGGCACTGAAGCTTTCTTT	CAGSPWGEGTEAFF
.	TRBJ2-6	.	TRBV29-1	TGCAGCGTTGCCCTGTCGGGGGCCAACGTCATGACTTTC	CSVALSGANVMTF
many	TRBJ1-2	TRBD1	TRBV29-1	TGCAGCGGCCTCAGGGGGATTTACGGCTACACCTTC	CSGLRGIYGYTF
many	TRBJ2-7	TRBD2	TRBV5-1	TGCGCCAGCAGCTTGGGGGGCGGGAGCCACGAGCAGTACTTC	CASSLGGGSHEQYF
.	TRBJ2-6	.	TRBV5-4	TGTGCCAGCAGCGGGCGGACCAAAGGCCTTGGGGGGGCCAACGTCCTGACTTTC	CASSGRTKGLGGANVLTF
.	TRBJ1-1	.	TRBV11-2	TGTGCCAGCAGCCCTAGGGATCAACAAAACACTGAAGCTTTCTTT	CASSPRDQQNTEAFF
many	TRBJ2-3	.	TRBV6-2/TRBV6-3	TGTGCCAGCAGTTACTCGAGTAGCGGTGCTAGCACAGATACGCAGTATTTT	CASSYSSSGASTDTQYF
once	TRBJ1-5	.	TRBV30	TGTGCCTGGAGTGAAGGACGGTACAATCAGCCCCAGCATTTT	CAWSEGRYNQPQHF
many	TRBJ1-2	TRBD1	TRBV11-2	TGTGCCAGCAGCTTAACGGACAGGGCGGATGGCTACACCTTC	CASSLTDRADGYTF
.	TRBJ1-1	.	TRBV14	TGTGCCAGCAGCCTTCTCCTGCCGTGGGCTGAAGCTTTCTTT	CASSLLLPWAEAFF
once	TRBJ2-5	.	TRBV7-9	TGTGCCAGCAGCTTAGCGGTCAGGGTAGGAGAGACCCAGTACTTC	CASSLAVRVGETQYF
.	TRBJ2-1	.	TRBV4-1	TGCGCCAGTAGCCAAGAAGGGACGTCGAACAATGAGCAGTTCTTC	CASSQEGTSNNEQFF
.	TRBJ1-3	.	TRBV28	TGTGCCAGCGGCCAGTGGGACACCATATATTTT	CASGQWDTIYF
.	TRBJ1-1	.	TRBV12-5	TGTGCTAGTGGTCGAGGGGAGGCATCGAACACTGAAGCTTTCTTT	CASGRGEASNTEAFF
.	TRBJ2-7	.	TRBV4-1	TGCGCCAGCAGCCAAGTCCCGGCCGACTCCTACGAGCAGTACTTC	CASSQVPADSYEQYF
.	TRBJ2-7	.	TRBV5-5	TGTGTCAGCAGCTTGCGTCGCCAGACAAATAACGAGCAGTACTTC	CVSSLRRQTNNEQYF
.	TRBJ2-7	.	TRBV11-2	TGTGCCAGCCAGACATTCATACCCGAGCAGTACTTC	CASQTFIPEQYF
.	TRBJ2-3	.	TRBV5-4	TGTGTCAGCAGTTCGGGGGTGGGGACAGATACGCAGTATTTT	CVSSSGVGTDTQYF
.	TRBJ1-6	.	TRBV18	TGTGCCAGCTCACCAAGTGGTCCTTCACCCCTCCACTTT	CASSPSGPSPLHF
.	TRBJ1-2	TRBD1	TRBV5-4	TGTGTCAGCAGCTTGGGCCCCGGGACAGGGCCTCAGGGGACCTTC	CVSSLGPGTGPQGTF
many	TRBJ1-3	.	TRBV4-3	TGCGCCAGCAGCCAAGGGAGCTCTGGAAACACCATATATTTT	CASSQGSSGNTIYF
many	TRBJ2-3	.	TRBV29-1	TGCAGCGTTCGACGGCAGCCTAGCACAGATACGCAGTATTTT	CSVRRQPSTDTQYF
.	TRBJ2-3	TRBD2	TRBV7-9	TGTGTCAGCAGCTTCTATAGCGGGAGCGGCACAGATACGCAGTATTTT	CVSSFYSGSGTDTQYF
many	TRBJ2-1	TRBD2	TRBV12-5	TGTGCTAGTGGTTTGGTCCCTGTTACTAGCGGGCCCCTTCCCCACAATGAGCAGTTCTTC	CASGLVPVTSGPLPHNEQFF
few	TRBJ2-7	TRBD2	TRBV7-9	TGTGCCAGCAGCGCCAGCGGGAACTACGAGCAGTACTTC	CASSASGNYEQYF
.	TRBJ2-2	.	TRBV11-2	TGTGCCAGCAGCCCGCTGGTATATGGCGGGGAGCTGTGTTTT	CASSPLVYGGELCF
.	TRBJ2-3	TRBD2	TRBV28	TGTACCAGCAGCCGGGGGGGACGGATAACAGATACGCAGTATTTT	CTSSRGGRITDTQYF
few	TRBJ2-2	.	TRBV11-2	TGTGCCAGCAACTCGGGACATCCGAACACCGGGGAGCTGTATTTT	CASNSGHPNTGELYF
.	TRBJ2-3	.	TRBV11-2	TGTGCTAGCAGCTTATACACAGATGCGCAGTATTTT	CASSLYTDAQYF
.	TRBJ1-3	.	TRBV7-9	TGTGCCAGCAGCTTAGATGCCGCCTCTGGAAACACCATATATTTT	CASSLDAASGNTIYF
few	TRBJ2-7	.	TRBV5-1	TGCGCCAGCAGCTTGGGGGATCAAATAGGGGAGTACTTC	CASSLGDQIGEYF
.	TRBJ1-4	.	TRBV11-3	TGTGCAAGCAGCCACCCCCACCGTGAAAAACTGTTTTTT	CASSHPHREKLFF
.	TRBJ2-1	TRBD2	TRBV11-2	TGTGCCAGCAACTTTTTCCTGCCGGGACTAGCGACCTACAATGAGCAGTTCTTC	CASNFFLPGLATYNEQFF
.	TRBJ2-3	.	TRBV12-3/TRBV12-4	TGTGCCAGCAGTCCCGGATTGGACACAGATACGCAGTATTTT	CASSPGLDTDTQYF
.	TRBJ2-5	.	TRBV5-1	TGCGCCAGCAGCTTGGCCTTGCAGGAACAAGAGACCCAGTACTTC	CASSLALQEQETQYF
.	TRBJ2-3	.	TRBV30	TGTGCCTGGAGTCCGCTCCTAGCGCGAGTGGCAGATACGCAGTATTTT	CAWSPLLARVADTQYF
.	TRBJ2-6	.	TRBV5-6	TGTGCCAGCAGCTTGGTCAGGGTCTCTGGGGCCAACATCCTGACCTTC	CASSLVRVSGANILTF